A selection of T cell receptor beta chains follows, all from one sample in a study of blood T cell repertoires in COVID-19. Some clones are missing from TCRdb's copy, which holds only in-frame ones; the method was immunoSEQ multiplex PCR. Here the sample spans tens of thousands of clones, more than 80% being singletons. Sequences were obtained from peripheral blood. These receptors were collected from a man in his forties or fifties with COVID-19, enrolled during active disease. CDR3s include the opening cysteine and the closing phenylalanine or tryptophan. The order of the fields is J gene, clone size, V gene, D gene, CDR3 length, CDR3 protein, CDR3 DNA. The D gene is left open where the match is weak. Size values are once, few and many counts, or a class for expanded clones, and some rows have none.

j_call: TRBJ2-4
clone_size: NA
v_call: TRBV28
d_call: TRBD1
cdr3_length: 14
cdr3_aa: CASSLSGGEDIQYF
cdr3_nt: TGTGCCAGCAGTTTATCAGGGGGCGAGGACATTCAGTACTTC

j_call: TRBJ2-1
clone_size: NA
v_call: TRBV5-4
d_call: TRBD1
cdr3_length: 13
cdr3_aa: CASNRDRENEQFF
cdr3_nt: TGTGCCAGCAACCGGGACAGGGAAAATGAGCAGTTCTTC

j_call: TRBJ1-1
clone_size: NA
v_call: TRBV6-5
d_call: NA
cdr3_length: 15
cdr3_aa: CASSYKRSTRTEAFF
cdr3_nt: TGTGCCAGCAGTTATAAACGATCTACGCGGACTGAAGCTTTCTTT

j_call: TRBJ2-2
clone_size: NA
v_call: TRBV10-3
d_call: TRBD1
cdr3_length: 14
cdr3_aa: CAISPQGATGELFF
cdr3_nt: TGTGCCATCAGCCCTCAGGGGGCCACCGGGGAGCTGTTTTTT

j_call: TRBJ1-3
clone_size: NA
v_call: TRBV30
d_call: TRBD1
cdr3_length: 14
cdr3_aa: CAWSRTGGGNTIYF
cdr3_nt: TGTGCCTGGAGTCGGACAGGGGGAGGAAACACCATATATTTT

j_call: TRBJ2-7
clone_size: once
v_call: TRBV5-1
d_call: TRBD1
cdr3_length: 15
cdr3_aa: CASSSPQGDPYEQYF
cdr3_nt: TGCGCCAGCAGCTCCCCGCAGGGGGACCCCTACGAGCAGTACTTC

j_call: TRBJ2-2
clone_size: NA
v_call: TRBV7-2
d_call: TRBD2
cdr3_length: 17
cdr3_aa: CASSPSSLAGGIGELFF
cdr3_nt: TGTGCCAGCAGCCCGTCTTCGCTAGCGGGGGGTATCGGGGAGCTGTTTTTT

j_call: TRBJ1-6
clone_size: NA
v_call: TRBV25-1
d_call: TRBD1
cdr3_length: 15
cdr3_aa: CASRTGPRDNSPLHF
cdr3_nt: TGTGCCAGCCGGACAGGGCCGAGGGATAATTCACCCCTCCACTTT

j_call: TRBJ2-7
clone_size: NA
v_call: TRBV7-8
d_call: NA
cdr3_length: 14
cdr3_aa: CASSLGQERYEQYF
cdr3_nt: TGTGCCAGCAGCTTAGGACAGGAACGTTACGAGCAGTACTTC

j_call: TRBJ1-5
clone_size: NA
v_call: TRBV6-4
d_call: NA
cdr3_length: 16
cdr3_aa: CASRAGEPRGRQPQHF
cdr3_nt: TGTGCCAGCAGGGCGGGGGAGCCACGGGGCCGTCAGCCCCAGCATTTT

j_call: TRBJ1-1
clone_size: NA
v_call: TRBV12-3/TRBV12-4
d_call: NA
cdr3_length: 12
cdr3_aa: CASSIQATEAFF
cdr3_nt: TGTGCCAGCAGTATTCAGGCCACTGAAGCTTTCTTT

j_call: TRBJ1-5
clone_size: NA
v_call: TRBV24-1
d_call: TRBD1
cdr3_length: 13
cdr3_aa: CATSARGKQPQHF
cdr3_nt: TGTGCCACCAGTGCCAGGGGGAAACAGCCCCAGCATTTT

j_call: TRBJ2-7
clone_size: NA
v_call: TRBV19
d_call: NA
cdr3_length: 17
cdr3_aa: CASSKPNLAGMGGEQYF
cdr3_nt: TGTGCCAGTAGTAAACCCAACCTTGCGGGGATGGGAGGCGAGCAGTACTTC

j_call: TRBJ2-5
clone_size: NA
v_call: TRBV21-1
d_call: NA
cdr3_length: 16
cdr3_aa: CASSKTSGTHRETQYF
cdr3_nt: TGTGCCAGCAGCAAAACCTCCGGGACTCATAGGGAGACCCAGTACTTC

j_call: TRBJ1-2
clone_size: NA
v_call: TRBV9
d_call: TRBD1
cdr3_length: 15
cdr3_aa: CASSVGPGGVYGYTF
cdr3_nt: TGTGCCAGCAGCGTAGGGCCAGGGGGCGTCTATGGCTACACCTTC

j_call: TRBJ2-2
clone_size: few
v_call: TRBV24-1
d_call: NA
cdr3_length: 15
cdr3_aa: CATSDLLRDTGELFF
cdr3_nt: TGTGCCACCAGTGATTTGCTGCGCGACACCGGGGAGCTGTTTTTT

j_call: TRBJ1-4
clone_size: NA
v_call: TRBV18
d_call: NA
cdr3_length: 14
cdr3_aa: CASSPPTAREKLFF
cdr3_nt: TGTGCCAGCTCACCGCCGACTGCGCGTGAAAAACTGTTTTTT

j_call: TRBJ1-5
clone_size: NA
v_call: TRBV6-2/TRBV6-3
d_call: NA
cdr3_length: 16
cdr3_aa: CASSYRQVYSNQPQHF
cdr3_nt: TGTGCCAGCAGTTACCGACAGGTATATAGCAATCAGCCCCAGCATTTT

j_call: TRBJ1-1
clone_size: NA
v_call: TRBV16
d_call: NA
cdr3_length: 13
cdr3_aa: CASSQGRGTEAFF
cdr3_nt: TGTGCCAGCAGCCAGGGTAGGGGCACTGAAGCTTTCTTT

j_call: TRBJ2-7
clone_size: once
v_call: TRBV7-2
d_call: TRBD1
cdr3_length: 14
cdr3_aa: CASSLGGQIYEQYF
cdr3_nt: TGTGCCAGCAGCTTAGGGGGACAGATCTACGAGCAGTACTTC

j_call: TRBJ1-6
clone_size: NA
v_call: TRBV9
d_call: NA
cdr3_length: 16
cdr3_aa: CASSERGSSYNSPLHF
cdr3_nt: TGTGCCAGCAGCGAAAGGGGAAGCTCCTATAATTCACCCCTCCACTTT

j_call: TRBJ2-2
clone_size: NA
v_call: TRBV2
d_call: TRBD2
cdr3_length: 16
cdr3_aa: CASTPLAGENTGELFF
cdr3_nt: TGTGCCAGCACCCCCTTAGCGGGGGAGAACACCGGGGAGCTGTTTTTT

j_call: TRBJ1-3
clone_size: NA
v_call: TRBV6-5
d_call: TRBD1
cdr3_length: 14
cdr3_aa: CASSRTGEGNTIYF
cdr3_nt: TGTGCCAGCAGCCGGACAGGGGAAGGAAACACCATATATTTT

j_call: TRBJ1-1
clone_size: NA
v_call: TRBV5-4
d_call: NA
cdr3_length: 15
cdr3_aa: CASSPQGGGYTEAFF
cdr3_nt: TGTGCCAGCAGCCCTCAGGGAGGAGGATACACTGAAGCTTTCTTT

j_call: TRBJ2-1
clone_size: few
v_call: TRBV6-6
d_call: TRBD2
cdr3_length: 16
cdr3_aa: CASSRSLAGRNNEQFF
cdr3_nt: TGTGCCAGCAGCCGATCACTAGCGGGACGAAACAATGAGCAGTTCTTC

j_call: TRBJ1-1
clone_size: NA
v_call: TRBV29-1
d_call: NA
cdr3_length: 14
cdr3_aa: CSVKSRGPNTEAFF
cdr3_nt: TGCAGCGTGAAATCCAGGGGCCCGAACACTGAAGCTTTCTTT

j_call: TRBJ1-2
clone_size: NA
v_call: TRBV19
d_call: NA
cdr3_length: 15
cdr3_aa: CASSRQVLANYGYTF
cdr3_nt: TGTGCCAGTAGTCGGCAGGTCTTAGCTAACTATGGCTACACCTTC

j_call: TRBJ2-7
clone_size: NA
v_call: TRBV6-5
d_call: NA
cdr3_length: 11
cdr3_aa: CASSYGREQYF
cdr3_nt: TGTGCCAGCAGTTACGGCAGGGAGCAGTACTTC

j_call: TRBJ2-7
clone_size: NA
v_call: TRBV6-5
d_call: NA
cdr3_length: 14
cdr3_aa: CASSYSTRPYEQYF
cdr3_nt: TGTGCCAGCAGTTACTCGACCAGGCCCTACGAGCAGTACTTC